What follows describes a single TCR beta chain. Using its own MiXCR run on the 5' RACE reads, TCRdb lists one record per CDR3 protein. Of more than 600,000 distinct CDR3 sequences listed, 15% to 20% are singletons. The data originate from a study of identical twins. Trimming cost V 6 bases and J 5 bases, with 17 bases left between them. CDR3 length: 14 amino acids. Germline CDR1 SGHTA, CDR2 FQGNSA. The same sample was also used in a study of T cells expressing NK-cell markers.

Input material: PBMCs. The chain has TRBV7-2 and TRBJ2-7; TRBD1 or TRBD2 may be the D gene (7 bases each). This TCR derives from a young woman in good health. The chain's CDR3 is CASSTKQGRDEQYF. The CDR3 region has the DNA TGTGCCAGCAGTACTAAACAGGGGAGGGACGAGCAGTACTTC.